Each of the 29 T cell receptor beta chains below was sequenced from the same sample in a study of vaccination and CD4 T cells after COVID-19 (dated by TCRdb to 2022 to 2024). Interpreted using the paper, the treatment or condition label stands for: approximately 9-day PBMC culture with coronavirus spike peptide pools or control peptides (ViraFEST assay). Antigen specificity for these receptors is unknown. The protocol used for the library was PCR. The instrument given in TCRdb is Illumina iSeq 100. DNA from cultured CD4+ T cells was subjected to TCR sequencing with the Oncomine TCR Beta short-read assay at the Johns Hopkins FTIC core. The public reads were reprocessed in TCRdb via fastp at Q25 and MiXCR, keeping in-frame beta chains. Identical CDR3 protein sequences are pooled into one entry, listed with their most common genes and DNA. The sample table contains 7,000 to 9,000 distinct CDR3 sequences; only one count was recorded for approximately 70% of them. Approximately 33% of the sample is taken by the ten largest.

The specimen sequenced was CD4+ T cells from blood, cultured in vitro. These receptors originate from a human donor who had recovered from COVID-19.

V and J are TRBV20-1 and TRBJ2-5, with 8 nucleotides matching TRBD2. The V gene's germline CDR1 is DFQATT and CDR2 SNEGSKA (reference sequence). CDR3 size: 17 residues. V shed 1 base, J shed 0 bases, and the junction held 10 bases outside the gene matches. The CDR3: CSARGSSGRLYQETQYF. Written as DNA, the CDR3 is TGCAGTGCTAGAGGCTCTAGCGGGCGACTTTACCAAGAGACCCAGTACTTC.

The chain carries TRBV7-9 and TRBJ1-1; D may be TRBD1 (5 bases). Deletions cut 6 bases from V and 2 bases from J, with 10 bases between. The CDR3 loop spans 13 amino acids. Germline V lookup: CDR1 SEHNR, CDR2 FQNEAQ (reference sequence). CDR3 DNA: TGTGCCAGCAGGGAACAGGTTAACACTGAAGCTTTCTTT. Translation: CASREQVNTEAFF.

This clonotype was observed a few times. Written as DNA, the CDR3 is TGCAGTGCTAGAGATCTTAGGGAAGGCTACACCTTC. This translates into CSARDLREGYTF. V gene TRBV20-1 combines with J gene TRBJ1-2, with D hard to call. Trimming removed 0 bases at V and 8 bases at J, with 10 bases between. The CDR3 is 12 amino acids. Looked up from germline, CDR1 is DFQATT and CDR2 is SNEGSKA (reference sequence).

The J gene is TRBJ2-2, the V gene TRBV7-2, with D perhaps TRBD2 (6 bases). Per the germline V gene, CDR1 is SGHTA and CDR2 is FQGNSA. CDR3 length equals 15 residues. Trimming stripped 5 bases from V and 0 bases from J, with 10 bases between. The CDR3 protein is CASSATRANTGELFF. Here the CDR3 DNA reads TGTGCCAGCAGCGCGACTAGAGCGAACACCGGGGAGCTGTTTTTT.

V gene TRBV5-8 combines with J gene TRBJ1-2; the match to TRBD1 covers 7 bases. CDR1 is SGHTS, CDR2 YDEGEE, per germline. CDR3 length: 14 amino acids. J was trimmed by 8 bases and V by 4 bases; bases with no gene match: 11. CDR3 in amino acids: CASSPGTASWGYTF. For the CDR3, the DNA is TGTGCCAGCAGCCCGGGGACAGCCTCATGGGGCTACACCTTC.

The J gene is TRBJ1-1, the V gene TRBV20-1; 7 nucleotides agree with TRBD1. CDR3 size: 13 residues. V lost 7 bases, J lost 1 base, and 6 bases stayed unmatched. CDR1 and CDR2 (germline): DFQATT, SNEGSKA (reference sequence). The CDR3 sequence: CSGHRTGNTEAFF. CDR3 DNA sequence: TGCAGTGGTCATCGGACAGGGAACACTGAAGCTTTCTTT.

The chain couples TRBV20-1 to TRBJ2-5, with 9 bases fitting TRBD1. Per germline, CDR1 DFQATT and CDR2 SNEGSKA (reference sequence). The CDR3 sequence is 17 residues long. Germline trimming cut 2 bases from V and 2 bases from J; bases unmatched to any gene: 12. The CDR3 DNA reads TGCAGTGCTAGAACTATCCCGGGACAGGGATATCAAGAGACCCAGTACTTC. Encoded protein: CSARTIPGQGYQETQYF.

This rearrangement joins TRBV28 to TRBJ2-7; either TRBD1 or TRBD2 may fit D (5 bases each). CDR3 length: 15 residues. Germline CDR1 and CDR2: MDHEN and SYDVKM. V gave up 6 bases and J gave up 3 bases, with 18 bases separating them. The CDR3 loop is CASSIRDAAYYEQYF. The CDR3, as DNA: TGTGCCAGCAGCATACGGGACGCGGCCTACTACGAGCAGTACTTC.

This clonotype appeared a single time. CDR3 coding DNA: TGTGCCAGCAGAACAGCTTCAGATACGCAGTATTTT. The encoded protein is CASRTASDTQYF. V gene TRBV28 combines with J gene TRBJ2-3; D not certain. Between the trimmed V and J ends, which lost 6 bases and 4 bases, there was a span of 8 bases. CDR1 is MDHEN, CDR2 SYDVKM, per germline. The CDR3 is 12 residues long.

The rearrangement uses TRBV30 and TRBJ1-2; D possibly corresponds to TRBD1 (6 bases). There are 13 residues in the CDR3. Germline V gene lookup returns CDR1 GTSNPN and CDR2 SVGIG (reference sequence). V dropped 2 bases and J dropped 6 bases, with 13 bases sitting between them. CDR3 amino acids: CAWSRGALNGYTF. DNA for the CDR3: TGTGCCTGGAGTAGGGGGGCGCTGAATGGCTACACCTTC.

V gene TRBV7-9 combines with J gene TRBJ2-7; TRBD2 aligns across 10 bases. This CDR3 has 14 residues. Unmatched junction bases numbered 3, after V lost 7 bases and J lost 0 bases. Germline CDR1 reads SEHNR; CDR2 reads FQNEAQ (reference sequence). The CDR3 nucleotides read TGTGCCAGCAAGATAGCGGGGGGCTCCTACGAGCAGTACTTC. Amino acid sequence: CASKIAGGSYEQYF.

V gene TRBV5-8 combines with J gene TRBJ1-1, with D possibly being TRBD1 (6 bases). Germline CDR1 and CDR2: SGHTS and YDEGEE. Trimming cost V 0 bases and J 11 bases, with 14 bases left between them. The CDR3 covers 13 residues. The CDR3 DNA reads as TGTGCCAGCAGCTTGGCCCGCCCGGGGGCGGCTTTCTTT. It is translated as CASSLARPGAAFF. The complete variable domain, with remaining parts taken from reference TRBV5-8 and TRBJ1-1, reads EAGVTQSPTHLIKTRGQQATLRCSPISGHTSVYWYQQALGLGLQFLLWYDEGEERNRGNFPPRFSGRQFPNYSSELNVNALELEDSALYLCASSLARPGAAFFGQGTRLTVV.

The J gene is TRBJ1-1, the V gene TRBV19; possibly TRBD1 for D (6 bases). CDR1 LNHDA and CDR2 SQIVND come from the germline V gene (reference sequence). This CDR3 is built from 13 residues. Trimming shortened V by 9 bases and J by 5 bases, and 16 bases separated the two germline ends. The CDR3 sequence: CASTYRVGTEAFF. The DNA of the CDR3 is TGTGCCAGCACCTACAGGGTCGGAACTGAAGCTTTCTTT.

This clonotype showed up just a few times. The chain joins TRBV2 to TRBJ1-5, with a possible D match to TRBD1 (6 bases). The CDR3 is 13 residues long. Germline loops: CDR1 SNHLY, CDR2 FYNNEI. V was shortened by 8 bases and J by 7 bases, with 15 bases between the two germline ends. CDR3 sequence (DNA): TGTGCCAGCCGACAGGTCCCTCGGCAGCCCCAGCATTTT. Its protein is CASRQVPRQPQHF.

The chain uses TRBV6-1 and TRBJ1-6, with unresolved D. V was pared by 0 bases and J by 7 bases, with 10 bases between. The CDR3 runs 15 residues. In germline, CDR1 is MNHNS, CDR2 SASEGT. The CDR3 here is CASSEALGYNSPLHF. CDR3 nucleotides: TGTGCCAGCAGTGAAGCATTAGGATACAATTCACCCCTCCACTTT.

In its sample, this clonotype was seen a few times. The chain employs TRBV7-9 and TRBJ2-5, with D perhaps TRBD1 (5 bases). Per the germline V gene, CDR1 is SEHNR and CDR2 is FQNEAQ (reference sequence). The V gene lost 5 bases and the J gene lost 5 bases, with 9 bases spanning the gap. The CDR3 has 12 residues. The CDR3 DNA follows: TGTGCCAGCAGCGAGAACAGGGAGACCCAGTACTTC. Amino acids: CASSENRETQYF.

This chain joins TRBV19 and TRBJ2-1; 8 bases align to TRBD1. With 2 bases clipped from V and 3 bases from J, the junction kept 15 bases outside the gene matches. The germline V gene encodes CDR1 LNHDA and CDR2 SQIVND (reference sequence). The length of the CDR3 is 19 residues. CDR3 nucleotides: TGTGCCAGTAGTATAAGGGGGCAGGGGGCGATTACCTTCTACAATGAGCAGTTCTTC. Its protein product is CASSIRGQGAITFYNEQFF.

The chain recombines TRBV7-8 with TRBJ1-3; possibly TRBD1 for D (6 bases). Between the trimmed V and J ends, which lost 1 base and 3 bases, there was a span of 10 bases. The germline CDR1 and CDR2 sequences are SGHVS and FQNEAQ. The CDR3 contains 15 residues. The CDR3, as DNA: TGTGCCAGCAGCTTAGTCCAGGGGTATGGAAACACCATATATTTT. Residues: CASSLVQGYGNTIYF.

This chain links TRBV12-3 or TRBV12-4 with TRBJ2-7; D remains ambiguous. CDR3 length: 15 amino acids. Trimming removed 4 bases from V and 4 bases from J, with 17 bases in between. The CDR3 loop is CASSSYVEAGYEQYF. CDR3 nucleotides: TGTGCCAGCAGTTCCTACGTCGAAGCCGGATACGAGCAGTACTTC.

Concerning this clonotype: The junction differs from germline at one of its ends, possibly a read error. The chain recombines TRBV11-3 with TRBJ1-1; tentative D call: TRBD1 (6 bases). The CDR3 runs 16 residues. The V gene's germline CDR1 is SGHNT and CDR2 YENEEA. The CDR3: CTSRPGRGAVNTEAFF. Here the CDR3 DNA reads TGTACCAGCAGACCAGGTCGGGGGGCCGTGAACACTGAAGCTTTCTTT.

The CDR3 region is CASSLGGAGADTQYF. CDR3 in DNA: TGTGCCAGCAGTTTGGGGGGGGCTGGAGCAGATACGCAGTATTTT. The V gene is TRBV28, the J gene TRBJ2-3, with a tentative D call TRBD2 (7 bases). Germline V gene sequence: CDR1 MDHEN, CDR2 SYDVKM. V dropped 3 bases and J dropped 4 bases, with 14 bases sitting between them. The CDR3 runs to 15 residues. The entire variable domain, with the rest obtained from reference TRBV28 and TRBJ2-3, is as follows: DVKVTQSSRYLVKRTGEKVFLECVQDMDHENMFWYRQDPGLGLRLIYFSYDVKMKEKGDIPEGYSVSREKKERFSLILESASTNQTSMYLCASSLGGAGADTQYFGPGTRLTVL.

The CDR3 region is CASSPPQTGELFF. Written as DNA, the CDR3 is TGTGCCAGCAGCCCTCCCCAAACCGGGGAGCTGTTTTTT. This chain joins TRBV25-1 and TRBJ2-2; no reliable D call. This CDR3 has 13 amino acids. Germline CDR1 reads MGHDK; CDR2 reads SYGVNS. V lost 6 bases, J lost 5 bases, and 10 bases lay in between.

V is TRBV7-2 and J is TRBJ2-5, with a possible D match to TRBD2 (6 bases). The germline V gene encodes CDR1 SGHTA and CDR2 FQGNSA. This CDR3 region has 14 residues. With 4 bases removed from V and 2 bases from J, the gap between germline ends came to 11 bases. This CDR3 is CASSSAGLQETQYF. CDR3 DNA: TGTGCCAGCAGCTCCGCGGGGCTACAAGAGACCCAGTACTTC.

This clonotype was seen just once. The genes are TRBV18 and TRBJ1-5; tentative D call: TRBD1 (5 bases). The CDR3 runs to 13 residues. The V gene's germline CDR1 is KGHSH and CDR2 LQKENI. Trimming took 6 bases from V and 4 from J, leaving 10 bases between them. The CDR3 here is CASSGGLNQPQHF. CDR3 sequence (DNA): TGTGCCAGCTCCGGGGGGTTGAATCAGCCCCAGCATTTT.

This clonotype was detected once. V usage is TRBV18 and J usage is TRBJ2-5; 14 bases are a match to TRBD2. The V gene end was trimmed by 2 bases and the J gene end by 5 bases; junction bases not matched to a gene: 19. The CDR3 length is 21 residues. The germline CDR1 and CDR2 sequences are KGHSH and LQKENI. CDR3 loop: CASSPAKTVGLAGVPLETQYF. Written as DNA, the CDR3 is TGTGCCAGCTCACCAGCAAAGACGGTGGGACTAGCGGGAGTTCCCCTCGAGACCCAGTACTTC.

The chain links TRBV7-9 to TRBJ1-2; 12 bases map to TRBD1. CDR1 SEHNR and CDR2 FQNEAQ come from the germline V gene (reference sequence). The CDR3 has 16 amino acids. The V gene end was trimmed by 5 bases and the J gene end by 7 bases; junction bases not matched to a gene: 11. The CDR3: CASSPLPGQGAPGYTF. DNA of the CDR3: TGTGCCAGCAGCCCTCTCCCGGGACAGGGGGCTCCTGGCTACACCTTC.

This chain connects TRBV20-1 to TRBJ1-1; D remains ambiguous. Germline assignment: CDR1 DFQATT and CDR2 SNEGSKA (reference sequence). This CDR3 comprises 12 residues. Trimming cost V 6 bases and J 0 bases, with 8 bases left between them. CDR3 region: CSAPNMNTEAFF. The CDR3 nucleotides read TGCAGTGCCCCTAACATGAACACTGAAGCTTTCTTT.

CDR3 DNA sequence: TGCAGTGCTAGGAGACACCAAGGGACGTCTGAAGCTTTCTTT. It codes for CSARRHQGTSEAFF. This chain connects TRBV20-1 to TRBJ1-1; the D gene is possibly TRBD1 (5 bases). From germline, CDR1 is DFQATT and CDR2 SNEGSKA (reference sequence). The CDR3 runs to 14 residues. Trimming cost V 3 bases and J 6 bases, with 17 bases left between them.

The gene calls are TRBV2 and TRBJ2-3, with 10 positions matching TRBD2. This CDR3 comprises 14 residues. Germline CDR1 and CDR2: SNHLY and FYNNEI. Trimming removed 6 bases from V and 2 bases from J; junction bases left unmatched: 2. The CDR3 loop is CASRTSGNTDTQYF. CDR3 nucleotides: TGTGCCAGCAGAACTAGCGGGAACACAGATACGCAGTATTTT.